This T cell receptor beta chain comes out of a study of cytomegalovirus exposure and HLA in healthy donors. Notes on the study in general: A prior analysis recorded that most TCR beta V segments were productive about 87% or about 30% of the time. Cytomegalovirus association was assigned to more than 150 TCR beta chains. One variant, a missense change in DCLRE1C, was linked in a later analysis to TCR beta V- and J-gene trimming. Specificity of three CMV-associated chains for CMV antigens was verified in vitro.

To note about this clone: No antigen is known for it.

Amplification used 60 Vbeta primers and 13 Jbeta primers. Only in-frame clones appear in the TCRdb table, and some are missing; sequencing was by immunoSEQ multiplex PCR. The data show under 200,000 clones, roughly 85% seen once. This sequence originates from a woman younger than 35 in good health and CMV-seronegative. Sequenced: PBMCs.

CDR3 sequence: CASSEGTGGSLYYSNQPQHF. For the CDR3, the DNA is TGTGCCAGCAGTGAGGGGACAGGGGGCTCACTCTACTATAGCAATCAGCCCCAGCATTTT. V is TRBV2 and J is TRBJ1-5; 12 bases match TRBD1. The V gene end was trimmed by 3 bases and the J gene end by 0 bases; junction bases not matched to a gene: 12. Germline loops: CDR1 SNHLY, CDR2 FYNNEI. This CDR3 region has 20 residues.